The 23 T cell receptor beta chains reported below all come from one sample, sequenced in a study of blood T cell repertoires in COVID-19. Here immunoSEQ multiplex PCR was the method, and the copy in TCRdb shows in-frame clones only, minus some. The sample yields under 150,000 clones, roughly 80% seen once. The material sequenced was peripheral blood. Receptors originate from a woman in her thirties or forties with acute or convalescent COVID-19.

This clone was picked up one time. The chain is built from TRBV7-9 and TRBJ2-2; possible D gene TRBD2, 7 bases. Germline V gene data show CDR1 as SEHNR and CDR2 as FQNEAQ (reference sequence). The germline V and J ends were trimmed by 5 bases and 2 bases, with 15 bases remaining between them. The CDR3 contains 16 residues. The CDR3: CASSPWGGPNTGELFF. For the CDR3, the DNA is TGTGCCAGCAGCCCTTGGGGGGGGCCCAACACCGGGGAGCTGTTTTTT.

The chain links TRBV27 to TRBJ1-2, with unresolved D. CDR1 MNHEY and CDR2 SMNVEV come from the germline V gene (reference sequence). This CDR3 spans 15 amino acids. V was clipped by 7 bases and J by 1 base, with 16 bases between them. This CDR3 reads CASISTLYYNYGYTF. The CDR3 nucleotides read TGTGCCAGCATTTCCACACTCTACTATAACTATGGCTACACCTTC.

The chain has TRBV7-2 and TRBJ1-1, with 7 bases fitting TRBD1. V lost 3 bases and J lost 5; bases outside the gene matches: 6. The CDR3 spans 14 residues. Germline V gene data show CDR1 as SGHTA and CDR2 as FQGNSA. The CDR3 region is CASSLRQGGTEAFF. DNA of the CDR3: TGTGCCAGCAGCTTGAGACAGGGCGGGACTGAAGCTTTCTTT.

This chain connects TRBV5-4 to TRBJ2-1, with 10 bases lining up with TRBD2. Germline V gene sequence: CDR1 SGHNT, CDR2 YYREEE (reference sequence). The CDR3 is 15 residues long. V trimming: 3 bases; J trimming: 9 bases; junction bases outside the gene matches: 9. The CDR3 DNA is TGTGCCAGCAGCTCCGAAGCGGGGGGGGCAGCTGAGCAGTTCTTC. It is translated as CASSSEAGGAAEQFF.

The chain is built from TRBV5-1 and TRBJ2-3; 10 nucleotides align to TRBD2. The CDR3 has 15 amino acids. Germline V CDR1 and CDR2: SGHRS, YFSETQ. The J segment lost 1 base and the V segment lost 4 bases, leaving 3 bases of the junction unmatched. The CDR3 here is CASSASGGGTDTQYF. CDR3 DNA sequence: TGCGCCAGCAGCGCTAGCGGGGGAGGCACAGATACGCAGTATTTT.

The CDR3 region is CASSPSRGEKTEAFF. Written as DNA, the CDR3 is TGTGCCAGCTCACCATCTCGGGGAGAGAAGACTGAAGCTTTCTTT. The chain employs TRBV18 and TRBJ1-1; no clear D. V was shortened by 2 bases and J by 5 bases, with 15 bases between the two germline ends. The germline CDR1 and CDR2 sequences are KGHSH and LQKENI. The CDR3 covers 15 residues.

The chain carries TRBV3-1 (or the pseudogene TRBV3-2) and TRBJ2-7; TRBD2 agrees at 7 bases. The CDR3 sequence is 14 residues long. V shed 1 base and J 2 bases; nucleotides not matched to a gene: 2. The germline gives CDR1 LGHDT, CDR2 YNNKEL (reference sequence). The CDR3 sequence is CASSQAAGAYEQYF. The CDR3 DNA reads as TGTGCCAGCAGCCAAGCTGCGGGGGCCTACGAGCAGTACTTC.

The V call is TRBV5-1, the J call TRBJ2-5; 10 bases are shared with TRBD1. Germline loops: CDR1 SGHRS, CDR2 YFSETQ. There are 18 residues in the CDR3. V lost 0 bases, J lost 5 bases, and 13 bases stayed unmatched. The CDR3 sequence: CASSLGTRTGTGVETQYF. In DNA, the CDR3 is TGCGCCAGCAGCTTGGGAACCCGTACCGGGACAGGGGTGGAGACCCAGTACTTC.

The V and J genes are TRBV30 and TRBJ1-1; D is unresolved. V was cut by 0 bases and J by 8 bases, with 10 bases left in between. CDR1 GTSNPN and CDR2 SVGIG come from the germline V gene (reference sequence). CDR3 length: 12 residues. CDR3 amino acids: CAWSVFSEEAFF. The CDR3 DNA follows: TGTGCCTGGAGTGTGTTCAGCGAGGAAGCTTTCTTT.

J is TRBJ1-2 and V is TRBV5-1; possible D gene TRBD1, 6 bases. Germline CDR1 reads SGHRS; CDR2 reads YFSETQ. CDR3 size: 14 residues. Between the trimmed V and J ends, which lost 4 bases and 4 bases, there was a span of 14 bases. CDR3 coding DNA: TGCGCCAGCAGCGGCAACGCAGGGGTCTATGGCTACACCTTC. This encodes CASSGNAGVYGYTF.

The J gene is TRBJ2-5, the V gene TRBV7-2; 9 nucleotides match TRBD1. The CDR3 is 15 amino acids. Trimming removed 3 bases from V and 4 bases from J; junction bases left unmatched: 6. Germline lookup yields CDR1 SGHTA and CDR2 FQGNSA. In nucleotides, the CDR3 is TGTGCCAGCAGCTTCGGTTCGACAGGGGGAGAGACCCAGTACTTC. This gives the protein CASSFGSTGGETQYF.

The rearrangement joins TRBV6-5 to TRBJ2-1, with 10 nucleotides matching TRBD1. CDR1 is MNHEY and CDR2 is SVGAGI in the germline V gene. This CDR3 is 15 amino acids long. The V segment lost 7 bases and the J segment 4 bases; nucleotides outside the gene matches: 7. This chain's CDR3 is CASTPRTGGYNEQFF. CDR3 bases: TGTGCCAGCACTCCCCGGACAGGGGGTTACAATGAGCAGTTCTTC.

J is TRBJ1-4 and V is TRBV25-1; 7 bases align to TRBD1. The CDR3 totals 14 residues. Losses at the gene ends were 7 bases for V and 1 base for J; bases not matched to a gene: 3. The germline V gene has CDR1 MGHDK and CDR2 SYGVNS. The CDR3 DNA is TGTGCCAGCACGCGACAGGGAACTAATGAAAAACTGTTTTTT. Its protein is CASTRQGTNEKLFF. Together with reference TRBV25-1 and TRBJ1-4, the CDR3 gives the full variable domain: EADIYQTPRYLVIGTGKKITLECSQTMGHDKMYWYQQDPGMELHLIHYSYGVNSTEKGDLSSESTVSRIRTEHFPLTLESARPSHTSQYLCASTRQGTNEKLFFGSGTQLSVL.

The chain employs TRBV5-1 and TRBJ2-7, with 8 bases lining up with TRBD1. CDR1 SGHRS and CDR2 YFSETQ come from the germline V gene. The CDR3 is 15 amino acids. The junction had 4 bases not matched to a gene; V was cut back by 2 bases and J by 0 bases. CDR3 residues: CASSLTGGLSYEQYF. The CDR3, as DNA: TGCGCCAGCAGCTTAACAGGGGGACTCTCCTACGAGCAGTACTTC.

The genes are TRBV6-2 or TRBV6-3 and TRBJ2-3; no firm D call. The CDR3 totals 12 residues. Trimming cost V 5 bases and J 2 bases, with 5 bases left between them. Germline assignment: CDR1 MNHEY and CDR2 SVGEGT. The CDR3 DNA reads TGTGCCAGCAGTCAGAACACAGATACGCAGTATTTT. It is translated as CASSQNTDTQYF.

The chain combines TRBV11-2 with TRBJ2-5, with a tentative D call TRBD1 (5 bases). The CDR3 has 13 amino acids. Germline lookup yields CDR1 SGHAT and CDR2 FQNNGV. The ends were cut back, 4 bases at V and 4 bases at J, with 10 bases in the middle. CDR3 residues: CASSSRTLETQYF. CDR3 DNA sequence: TGTGCCAGCAGCTCTAGGACATTAGAGACCCAGTACTTC.

The chain joins TRBV5-1 to TRBJ2-7; 8 nucleotides align to TRBD2. The V gene end was trimmed by 4 bases and the J gene end by 5 bases; junction bases not matched to a gene: 14. Germline V lookup: CDR1 SGHRS, CDR2 YFSETQ. The CDR3 sequence is 16 residues long. The CDR3 here is CASSPGTYTSGHEQYF. CDR3 DNA sequence: TGCGCCAGCAGCCCGGGGACATACACTAGCGGTCACGAGCAGTACTTC.

V and J are TRBV29-1 and TRBJ1-2; 7 nucleotides agree with TRBD1. The V gene end was trimmed by 7 bases and the J gene end by 4 bases; junction bases not matched to a gene: 9. In germline, CDR1 is SQVTM, CDR2 ANQGSEA. The length of the CDR3 is 13 residues. The CDR3 region has the DNA TGCAGCGCCCACCCCCAGGGGGGCTATGGCTACACCTTC. Residues: CSAHPQGGYGYTF.

The gene calls are TRBV3-1 (or the pseudogene TRBV3-2) and TRBJ2-1; possibly TRBD1 for D (6 bases). This CDR3 contains 14 residues. Looked up from germline, CDR1 is LGHDT and CDR2 is YNNKEL (reference sequence). Between the trimmed V and J ends, which lost 4 bases and 9 bases, there was a span of 16 bases. CDR3 nucleotides: TGTGCCAGCAGCCGATCCGGGACATCTCCTGAGCAGTTCTTC. Translating gives CASSRSGTSPEQFF.

The chain links TRBV9 to TRBJ2-1; D not resolved. Germline V CDR1 and CDR2: SGDLS, YYNGEE. This CDR3 comprises 16 residues. Trimming took off 0 bases at V and 1 base at J, with 11 bases between the two ends. The CDR3 loop is CASSVGAADSYNEQFF. CDR3 coding DNA: TGTGCCAGCAGCGTAGGCGCTGCTGATTCCTACAATGAGCAGTTCTTC. The whole variable domain, remainder taken from reference TRBV9 and TRBJ2-1, is DSGVTQTPKHLITATGQRVTLRCSPRSGDLSVYWYQQSLDQGLQFLIQYYNGEERAKGNILERFSAQQFPDLHSELNLSSLELGDSALYFCASSVGAADSYNEQFFGPGTRLTVL.

The CDR3 is CASTATGGLDEQYF. CDR3 bases: TGTGCCAGCACCGCCACAGGGGGTCTCGACGAGCAGTACTTC. The rearrangement links TRBV25-1 to TRBJ2-7; TRBD1 aligns across 8 bases. V dropped 7 bases and J dropped 5; count of bases not matched to a gene: 10. Per the germline V gene, CDR1 is MGHDK and CDR2 is SYGVNS. This CDR3 region has 14 residues.

The CDR3 region is CASCVLNEKLFF. CDR3 coding DNA: TGTGCCAGCTGTGTCCTCAATGAAAAACTGTTTTTT. This chain connects TRBV5-6 to TRBJ1-4; D not resolved. Deletions cut 7 bases from V and 5 bases from J, with 9 bases between. Per the germline V gene, CDR1 is SGHDT and CDR2 is YYEEEE. The CDR3 totals 12 residues.

The V gene is TRBV2, the J gene TRBJ2-3; TRBD1 agrees at 10 bases. J gave up 1 base and V 4 bases, and 2 bases lay outside the gene matches. The V gene's germline CDR1 is SNHLY and CDR2 FYNNEI. This CDR3 has 15 residues. The CDR3 DNA reads as TGTGCCAGCAGTGCAGACAGGGGGCGCACAGATACGCAGTATTTT. This sequence encodes CASSADRGRTDTQYF.